Below, 2 T cell receptor beta chains from the same sample are listed, as sequenced in a study of T cell clonality in common variable immunodeficiency. Antigen specificity for these receptors is unknown. Only in-frame clones appear in the TCRdb table, and some are missing; sequencing was by immunoSEQ multiplex PCR. The sample yields around 15,000 clones, without any singletons. Findings of the study overall: Fewer deletions and N-nucleotide insertions were reportedly seen in common variable immunodeficiency TCR beta sequences.

The sample consisted of peripheral blood mononuclear cells. The receptors were gathered from a human donor with common variable immunodeficiency.

This clone occurred a few times. The read falls 3 residues short of the CDR3 end, and the missing part is taken from the germline J gene. This chain connects TRBV19 to TRBJ1-5; a possible D gene is TRBD1 (5 bases). The CDR3 is 14 residues long. Trimming shortened V by 2 bases and J by 7 bases, and 12 bases separated the two germline ends. CDR1 is LNHDA and CDR2 is SQIVND in the germline V gene (reference sequence). CDR3 amino acids: CASSIQVQGQPQHF. The sequenced part of the CDR3 DNA is TGTGCCAGTAGTATACAGGTCCAGGGACAGCCC.

In the case of this clone: The CDR3 is cut off 3 residues early in the read; its end comes from the germline J gene. The rearrangement uses TRBV2 and TRBJ2-5, with 12 nucleotides matching TRBD2. CDR3 length equals 15 residues. With 8 bases clipped from V and 2 bases from J, the junction kept 6 bases outside the gene matches. Germline values: CDR1 SNHLY, CDR2 FYNNEI. CDR3 DNA (partial): TGTGCCAGCCGGAGACTAGCGGGAGTACAAGAGACC. Translated: CASRRLAGVQET. The full CDR3 reads CASRRLAGVQETQYF. Drawing the rest from reference TRBV2 and TRBJ2-5, the complete variable domain is EPEVTQTPSHQVTQMGQEVILRCVPISNHLYFYWYRQILGQKVEFLVSFYNNEISEKSEIFDDQFSVERPDGSNFTLKIRSTKLEDSAMYFCASRRLAGVQETQYFGPGTRLLVL.